This TCR beta chain was identified during a study of control samples from healthy donors and cancer patients. The length of the CDR3 is 12 residues. The germline V and J ends were trimmed by 3 bases and 7 bases, with 4 bases remaining between them. Germline loops: CDR1 LNHDA, CDR2 SQIVND (reference sequence). This table comes from immunoSEQ multiplex PCR, and its TCRdb copy is limited to in-frame clones, with some not included. This table holds about 140,000 clones, 88% found once. The clonotype comes from a man aged 18 to 29 in good health. The sequencing input was blood. The rearrangement links TRBV19 to TRBJ1-6, with unresolved D. CDR3 region: CASSMQNSPLHF. For the CDR3, the DNA is TGTGCCAGTAGTATGCAGAATTCACCCCTCCACTTT.